One and the same sample provided the 10 T cell receptor beta chains below, sequenced in a study of T cell responses to AZD1222 COVID-19 vaccine. Data came from immunoSEQ multiplex PCR; TCRdb stores just in-frame clones and leaves some out. The table includes just under 95,000 clones, around 86% detected once. The sample in question was peripheral blood, obtained on day 0 of AZD1222 vaccination. These TCRs come from an adult in good health.

Here the CDR3 reads CASSKQVGGGETQYF. CDR3 nucleotide sequence: TGTGCCAGCAGCAAACAGGTGGGAGGCGGAGAGACCCAGTACTTC. The V gene is TRBV3-1 (or the pseudogene TRBV3-2), the J gene TRBJ2-5, with D perhaps TRBD2 (6 bases). From germline, CDR1 is LGHDT and CDR2 YNNKEL (reference sequence). The CDR3 is 15 residues long. The V and J ends lost 5 bases and 4 bases respectively, with 17 bases between them.

The chain links TRBV3-1 (or the pseudogene TRBV3-2) to TRBJ1-2, with TRBD1 matching 8 bases. Germline V gene data show CDR1 as LGHDT and CDR2 as YNNKEL (reference sequence). J gave up 4 bases and V 4 bases, and 5 bases lay outside the gene matches. CDR3 length: 14 residues. CDR3 amino acids: CASSPRTGIYGYTF. The CDR3 bases are TGTGCCAGCAGCCCGCGGACAGGGATCTATGGCTACACCTTC.

The chain has TRBV6-5 and TRBJ2-3; 9 bases line up with TRBD1. The CDR3 covers 15 residues. The V gene's germline CDR1 is MNHEY and CDR2 SVGAGI. V dropped 8 bases and J dropped 3; count of bases not matched to a gene: 9. CDR3: CASGSGTGLTDTQYF. In DNA, the CDR3 is TGTGCCAGCGGTTCCGGGACAGGGCTGACAGATACGCAGTATTTT.

The rearrangement links TRBV23-1 to TRBJ1-2; D not resolved. TRBV23-1 is an ORF; its function is uncertain. The ends were cut back, 3 bases at V and 5 bases at J, with 16 bases in the middle. CDR3 size: 15 residues. The CDR3 reads CASSQAGKEIYGYTF. The CDR3 DNA follows: TGCGCCAGCAGTCAGGCGGGGAAGGAAATTTATGGCTACACCTTC.

The V call is TRBV3-1 (or the pseudogene TRBV3-2), the J call TRBJ1-4, with 11 nucleotides matching TRBD1. V was clipped by 6 bases and J by 8 bases; unmatched bases: 8. Germline V gene data show CDR1 as LGHDT and CDR2 as YNNKEL (reference sequence). The CDR3 runs to 15 residues. The CDR3 DNA sequence: TGTGCCAGCAGGCACGAGGGGACAGGGGGAGAAAAACTGTTTTTT. Protein: CASRHEGTGGEKLFF.

The rearrangement links TRBV19 to TRBJ1-5, with D perhaps matching TRBD1 (5 bases). V was shortened by 1 base and J by 11 bases, with 12 bases between the two germline ends. The CDR3 length is 13 residues. Germline V lookup: CDR1 LNHDA, CDR2 SQIVND (reference sequence). The CDR3 loop reads CASSIVEGESQHF. The CDR3, as DNA: TGTGCCAGTAGTATAGTGGAAGGGGAGTCCCAGCATTTT.

This sequence joins TRBV7-2 and TRBJ2-2; D may be TRBD1 or TRBD2 (5 bases each). Trimming left V 1 base short and J 7 bases short, with 10 bases between. The CDR3 is 14 amino acids. Germline-derived CDR1 and CDR2 are SGHTA and FQGNSA. The CDR3 DNA reads as TGTGCCAGCAGCTTAGATCCTGGGGGCGGGGAGCTGTTTTTT. The encoded protein is CASSLDPGGGELFF.

This clone occurred once. This chain joins TRBV7-2 and TRBJ1-2, with D maybe TRBD1 (5 bases). Per the germline V gene, CDR1 is SGHTA and CDR2 is FQGNSA. The V end was cut by 5 bases, the J end by 1 base, with 14 bases between. This CDR3 contains 15 residues. Here the CDR3 DNA reads TGTGCCAGCAGCGCGACAGCTCTTAATAACTATGGCTACACCTTC. Translated, it gives CASSATALNNYGYTF.

The chain's CDR3 is CASSRNYGGSPTEAFF. The CDR3 DNA is TGTGCCAGCAGCCGAAACTATGGGGGCAGCCCCACTGAAGCTTTCTTT. The gene calls are TRBV4-2 and TRBJ1-1; possibly TRBD1 for D (6 bases). The germline V and J ends were trimmed by 4 bases and 4 bases, with 19 bases remaining between them. CDR3 length equals 16 residues. Germline CDR1 is LGHNA and CDR2 is YNFKEQ.

This clone appeared a few times. In DNA form, the CDR3 reads TGTGCCAGTGGGTTTAGCGGGTCGTACAATGAGCAGTTCTTC. Protein: CASGFSGSYNEQFF. The rearrangement joins TRBV19 to TRBJ2-1, with 7 bases lining up with TRBD2. The length of the CDR3 is 14 residues. Germline loops: CDR1 LNHDA, CDR2 SQIVND (reference sequence). V trimming: 8 bases; J trimming: 4 bases; junction bases outside the gene matches: 8.